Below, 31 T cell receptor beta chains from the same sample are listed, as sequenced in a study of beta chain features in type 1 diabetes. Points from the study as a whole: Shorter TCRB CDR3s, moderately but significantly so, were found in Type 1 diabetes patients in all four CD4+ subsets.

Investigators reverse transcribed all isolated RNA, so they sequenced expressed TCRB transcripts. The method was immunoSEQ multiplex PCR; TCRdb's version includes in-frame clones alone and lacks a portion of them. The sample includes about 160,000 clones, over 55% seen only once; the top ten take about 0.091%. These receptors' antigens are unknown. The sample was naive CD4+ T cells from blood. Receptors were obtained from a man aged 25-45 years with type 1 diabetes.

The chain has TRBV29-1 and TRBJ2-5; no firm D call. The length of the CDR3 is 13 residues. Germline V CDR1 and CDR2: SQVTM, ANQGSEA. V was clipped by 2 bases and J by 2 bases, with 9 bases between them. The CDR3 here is CSVENILQETQYF. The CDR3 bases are TGCAGCGTTGAAAACATCCTACAAGAGACCCAGTACTTC.

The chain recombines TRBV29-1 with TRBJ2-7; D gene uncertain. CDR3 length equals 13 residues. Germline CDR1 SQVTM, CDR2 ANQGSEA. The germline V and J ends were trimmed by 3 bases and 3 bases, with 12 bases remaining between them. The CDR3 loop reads CSVEDRKGYEQYF. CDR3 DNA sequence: TGCAGCGTTGAGGATAGGAAGGGCTACGAGCAGTACTTC.

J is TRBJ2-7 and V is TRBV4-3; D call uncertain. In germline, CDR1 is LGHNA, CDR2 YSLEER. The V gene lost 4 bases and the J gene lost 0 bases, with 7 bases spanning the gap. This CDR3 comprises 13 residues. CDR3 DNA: TGCGCCAGCAGCCGCGTCCCCTCCTACGAGCAGTACTTC. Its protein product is CASSRVPSYEQYF.

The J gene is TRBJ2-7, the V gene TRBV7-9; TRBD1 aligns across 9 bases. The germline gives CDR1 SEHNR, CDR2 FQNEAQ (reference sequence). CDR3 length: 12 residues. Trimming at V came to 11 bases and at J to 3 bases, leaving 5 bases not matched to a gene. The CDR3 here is CAGQGSGYEQYF. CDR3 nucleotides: TGTGCCGGACAGGGGTCGGGCTACGAGCAGTACTTC. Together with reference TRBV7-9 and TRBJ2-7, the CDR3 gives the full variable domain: DTGVSQNPRHKITKRGQNVTFRCDPISEHNRLYWYRQTLGQGPEFLTYFQNEAQLEKSRLLSDRFSAERPKGSFSTLEIQRTEQGDSAMYLCAGQGSGYEQYFGPGTRLTVT.

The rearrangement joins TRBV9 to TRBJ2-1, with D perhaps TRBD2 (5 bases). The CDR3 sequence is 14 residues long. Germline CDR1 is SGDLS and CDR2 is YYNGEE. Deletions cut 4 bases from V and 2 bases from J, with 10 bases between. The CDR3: CASSQSGTYNEQFF. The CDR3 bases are TGTGCCAGCAGCCAAAGCGGTACCTACAATGAGCAGTTCTTC.

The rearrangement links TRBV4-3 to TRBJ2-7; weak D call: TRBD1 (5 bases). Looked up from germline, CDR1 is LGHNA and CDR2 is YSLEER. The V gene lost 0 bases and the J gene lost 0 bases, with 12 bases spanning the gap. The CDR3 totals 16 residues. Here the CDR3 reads CASSQERGLSSYEQYF. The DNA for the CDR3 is TGCGCCAGCAGCCAAGAAAGGGGCCTTAGCTCCTACGAGCAGTACTTC.

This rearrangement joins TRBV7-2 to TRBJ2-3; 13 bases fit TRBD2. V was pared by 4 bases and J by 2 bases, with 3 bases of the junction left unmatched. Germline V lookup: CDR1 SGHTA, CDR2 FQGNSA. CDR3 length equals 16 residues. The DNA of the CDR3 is TGTGCCAGCAGCTCCGGACTAGCGGGAGACACAGATACGCAGTATTTT. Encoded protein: CASSSGLAGDTDTQYF.

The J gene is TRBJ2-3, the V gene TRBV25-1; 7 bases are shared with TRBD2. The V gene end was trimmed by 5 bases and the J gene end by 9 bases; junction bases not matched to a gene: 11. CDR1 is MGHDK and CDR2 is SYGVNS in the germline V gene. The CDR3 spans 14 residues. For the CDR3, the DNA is TGTGCCAGCAGTCCTCCGGCGGGGGTGCAGACGCAGTATTTT. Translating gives CASSPPAGVQTQYF.

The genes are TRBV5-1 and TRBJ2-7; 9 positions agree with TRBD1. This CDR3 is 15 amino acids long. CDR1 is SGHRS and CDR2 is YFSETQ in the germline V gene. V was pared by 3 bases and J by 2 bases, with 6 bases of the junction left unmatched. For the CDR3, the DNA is TGCGCCAGCAGCTCACGACAGGGGGAAACCTACGAGCAGTACTTC. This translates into CASSSRQGETYEQYF.

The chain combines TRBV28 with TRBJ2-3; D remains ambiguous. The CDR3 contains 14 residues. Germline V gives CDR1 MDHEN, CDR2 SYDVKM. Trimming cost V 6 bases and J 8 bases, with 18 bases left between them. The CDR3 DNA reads TGTGCCAGCAGCTCGGAGACCCGGATGGGTACGCAGTATTTT. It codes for CASSSETRMGTQYF. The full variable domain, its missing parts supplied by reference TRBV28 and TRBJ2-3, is DVKVTQSSRYLVKRTGEKVFLECVQDMDHENMFWYRQDPGLGLRLIYFSYDVKMKEKGDIPEGYSVSREKKERFSLILESASTNQTSMYLCASSSETRMGTQYFGPGTRLTVL.

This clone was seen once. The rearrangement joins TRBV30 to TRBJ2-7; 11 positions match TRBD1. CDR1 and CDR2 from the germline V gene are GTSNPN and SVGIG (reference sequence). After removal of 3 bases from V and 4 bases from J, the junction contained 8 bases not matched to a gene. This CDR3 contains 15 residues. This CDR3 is CAWSGGTGGVYEQYF. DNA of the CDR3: TGTGCCTGGAGCGGTGGGACAGGGGGTGTGTACGAGCAGTACTTC.

The CDR3 is CASSLTSGKGYNEQFF. The CDR3 nucleotides are TGTGCCAGCAGCTTAACTAGTGGTAAGGGATACAATGAGCAGTTCTTC. V gene TRBV11-2 combines with J gene TRBJ2-1; perhaps TRBD2 as D (5 bases). The germline gives CDR1 SGHAT, CDR2 FQNNGV. V was pared by 2 bases and J by 4 bases, with 15 bases between. The CDR3 has 16 amino acids.

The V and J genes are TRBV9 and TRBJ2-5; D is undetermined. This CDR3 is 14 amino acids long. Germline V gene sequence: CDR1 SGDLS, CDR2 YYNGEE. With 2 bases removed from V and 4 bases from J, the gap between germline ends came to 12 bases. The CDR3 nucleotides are TGTGCCAGCAGCGTCTTAATGAGTCCAGAGACCCAGTACTTC. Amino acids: CASSVLMSPETQYF.

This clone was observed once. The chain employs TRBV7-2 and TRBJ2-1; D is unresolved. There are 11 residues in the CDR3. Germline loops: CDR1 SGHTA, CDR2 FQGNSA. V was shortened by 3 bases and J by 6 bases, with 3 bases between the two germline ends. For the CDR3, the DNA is TGTGCCAGCAGCTTCGGCAATGAGCAGTTCTTC. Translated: CASSFGNEQFF.

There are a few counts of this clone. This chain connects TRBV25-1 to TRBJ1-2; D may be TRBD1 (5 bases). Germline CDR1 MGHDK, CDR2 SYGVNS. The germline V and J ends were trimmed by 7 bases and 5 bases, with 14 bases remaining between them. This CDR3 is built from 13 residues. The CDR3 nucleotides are TGTGCCAGCACCCGAGGGGTGGAGTATGGCTACACCTTC. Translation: CASTRGVEYGYTF.

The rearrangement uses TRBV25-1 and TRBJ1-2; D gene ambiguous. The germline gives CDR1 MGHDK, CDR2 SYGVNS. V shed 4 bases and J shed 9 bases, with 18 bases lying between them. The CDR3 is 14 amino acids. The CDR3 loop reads CASSGSVGSGSYTF. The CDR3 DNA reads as TGTGCCAGCAGTGGCTCGGTGGGTTCAGGAAGCTACACCTTC.

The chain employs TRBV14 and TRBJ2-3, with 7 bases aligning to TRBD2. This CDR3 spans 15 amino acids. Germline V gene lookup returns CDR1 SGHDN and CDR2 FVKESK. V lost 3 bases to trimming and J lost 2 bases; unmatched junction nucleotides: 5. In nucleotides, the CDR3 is TGTGCCAGCAGCCACCTAGCGGATCCCACAGATACGCAGTATTTT. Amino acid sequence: CASSHLADPTDTQYF. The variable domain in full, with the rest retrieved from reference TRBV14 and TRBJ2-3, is EAGVTQFPSHSVIEKGQTVTLRCDPISGHDNLYWYRRVMGKEIKFLLHFVKESKQDESGMPNNRFLAERTGGTYSTLKVQPAELEDSGVYFCASSHLADPTDTQYFGPGTRLTVL.

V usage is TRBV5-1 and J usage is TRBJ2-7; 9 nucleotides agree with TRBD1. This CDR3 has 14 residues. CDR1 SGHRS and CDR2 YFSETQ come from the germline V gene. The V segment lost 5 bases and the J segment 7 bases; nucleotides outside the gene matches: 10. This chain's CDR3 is CASSIGQGTSEQYF. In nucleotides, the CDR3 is TGCGCCAGCAGTATTGGACAGGGGACCAGTGAGCAGTACTTC.

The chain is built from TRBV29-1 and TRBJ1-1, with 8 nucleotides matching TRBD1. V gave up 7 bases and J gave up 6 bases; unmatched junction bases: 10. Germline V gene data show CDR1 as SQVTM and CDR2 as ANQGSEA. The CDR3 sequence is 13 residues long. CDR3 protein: CSGTGGGWSEAFF. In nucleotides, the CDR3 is TGCAGCGGCACAGGGGGAGGTTGGTCTGAAGCTTTCTTT.

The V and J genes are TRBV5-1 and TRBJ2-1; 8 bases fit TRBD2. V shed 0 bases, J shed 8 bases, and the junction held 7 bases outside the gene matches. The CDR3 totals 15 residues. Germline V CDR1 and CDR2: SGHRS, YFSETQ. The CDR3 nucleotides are TGCGCCAGCAGCTTGGCCCAAGCGGGGGAGGATGAGCAGTTCTTC. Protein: CASSLAQAGEDEQFF.

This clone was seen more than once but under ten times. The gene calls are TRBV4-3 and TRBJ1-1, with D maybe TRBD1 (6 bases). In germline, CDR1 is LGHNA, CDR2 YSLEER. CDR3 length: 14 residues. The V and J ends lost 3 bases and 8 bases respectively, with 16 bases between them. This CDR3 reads CASSHLTGTLEAFF. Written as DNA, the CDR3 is TGCGCCAGCAGCCATCTTACCGGGACACTCGAAGCTTTCTTT.

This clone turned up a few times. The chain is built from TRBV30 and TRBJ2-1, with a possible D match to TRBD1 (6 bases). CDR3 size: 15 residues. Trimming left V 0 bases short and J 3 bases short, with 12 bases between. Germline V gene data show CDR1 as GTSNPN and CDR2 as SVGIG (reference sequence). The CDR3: CAWSVPARGYNEQFF. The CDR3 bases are TGTGCCTGGAGTGTACCAGCCAGGGGCTACAATGAGCAGTTCTTC.

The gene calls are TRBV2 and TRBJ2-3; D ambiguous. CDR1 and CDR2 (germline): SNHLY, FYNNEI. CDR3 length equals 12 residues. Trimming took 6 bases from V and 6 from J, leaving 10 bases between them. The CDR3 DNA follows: TGTGCCAGCAGGACCCTTGGGGATACGCAGTATTTT. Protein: CASRTLGDTQYF.

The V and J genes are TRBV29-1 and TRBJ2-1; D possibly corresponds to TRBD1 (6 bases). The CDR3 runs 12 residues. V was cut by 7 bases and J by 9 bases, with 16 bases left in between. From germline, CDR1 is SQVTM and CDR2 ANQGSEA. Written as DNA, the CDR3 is TGCAGCGCCACAACAGGGACGGTTGAGCAGTTCTTC. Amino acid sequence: CSATTGTVEQFF.

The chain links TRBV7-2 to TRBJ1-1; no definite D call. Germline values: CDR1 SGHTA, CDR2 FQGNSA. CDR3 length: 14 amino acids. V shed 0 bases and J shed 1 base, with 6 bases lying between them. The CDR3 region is CASSLARANTEAFF. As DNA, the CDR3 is TGTGCCAGCAGCTTAGCAAGGGCGAACACTGAAGCTTTCTTT.

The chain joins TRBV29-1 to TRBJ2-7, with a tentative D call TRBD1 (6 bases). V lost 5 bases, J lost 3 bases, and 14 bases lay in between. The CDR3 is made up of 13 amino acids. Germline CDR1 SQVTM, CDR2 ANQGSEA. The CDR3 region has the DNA TGCAGCGTTTCCGGGACAAACGACTACGAGCAGTACTTC. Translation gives CSVSGTNDYEQYF.

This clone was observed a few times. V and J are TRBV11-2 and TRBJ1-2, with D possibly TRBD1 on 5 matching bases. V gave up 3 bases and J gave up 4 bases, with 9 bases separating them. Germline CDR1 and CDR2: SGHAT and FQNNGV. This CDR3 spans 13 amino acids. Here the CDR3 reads CASSLGRFYGYTF. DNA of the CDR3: TGTGCCAGCAGCTTGGGACGGTTCTATGGCTACACCTTC.

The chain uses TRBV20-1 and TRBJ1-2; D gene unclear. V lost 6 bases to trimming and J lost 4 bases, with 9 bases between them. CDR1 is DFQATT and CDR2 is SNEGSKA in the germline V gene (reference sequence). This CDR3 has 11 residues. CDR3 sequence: CSATGSYGYTF. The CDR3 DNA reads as TGCAGTGCCACTGGCAGCTATGGCTACACCTTC.

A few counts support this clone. The CDR3 nucleotides are TGTGCCAGCAGCACGACCGGCAGGGAAGGCACTGAAGCTTTCTTT. Its translation: CASSTTGREGTEAFF. V gene TRBV7-2 combines with J gene TRBJ1-1, with TRBD1 as a possible D gene (5 bases). There are 15 residues in the CDR3. V was clipped by 5 bases and J by 4 bases, with 17 bases between them. Germline CDR1 reads SGHTA; CDR2 reads FQGNSA.

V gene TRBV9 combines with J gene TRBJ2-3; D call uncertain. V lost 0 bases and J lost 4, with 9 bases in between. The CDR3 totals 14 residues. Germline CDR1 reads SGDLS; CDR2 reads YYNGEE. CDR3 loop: CASSVDPQADTQYF. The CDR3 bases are TGTGCCAGCAGCGTAGACCCCCAGGCAGATACGCAGTATTTT.

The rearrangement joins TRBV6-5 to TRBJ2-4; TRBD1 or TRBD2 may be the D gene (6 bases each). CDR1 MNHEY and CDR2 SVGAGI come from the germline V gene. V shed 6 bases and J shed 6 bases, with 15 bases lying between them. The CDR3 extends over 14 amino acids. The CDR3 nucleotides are TGTGCCAGCAGCCTAGGGGGGACGGCAAACATTCAGTACTTC. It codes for CASSLGGTANIQYF.